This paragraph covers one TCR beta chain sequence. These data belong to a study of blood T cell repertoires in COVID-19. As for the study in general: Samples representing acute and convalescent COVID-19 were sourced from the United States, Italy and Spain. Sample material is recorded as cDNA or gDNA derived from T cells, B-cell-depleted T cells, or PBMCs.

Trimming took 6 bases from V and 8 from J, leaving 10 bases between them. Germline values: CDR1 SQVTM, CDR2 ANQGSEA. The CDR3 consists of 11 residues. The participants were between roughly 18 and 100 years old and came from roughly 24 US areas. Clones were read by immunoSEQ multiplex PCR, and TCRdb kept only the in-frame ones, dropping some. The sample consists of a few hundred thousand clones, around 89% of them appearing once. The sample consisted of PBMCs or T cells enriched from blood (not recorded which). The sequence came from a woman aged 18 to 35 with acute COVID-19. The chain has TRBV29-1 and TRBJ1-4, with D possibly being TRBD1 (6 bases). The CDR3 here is CSVKTGEKLFF. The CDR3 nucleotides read TGCAGCGTGAAAACAGGGGAAAAACTGTTTTTT.